This T cell receptor beta chain appears in the sequencing data of a study of T cells in Graves' hyperthyroidism and ophthalmopathy. Study findings and constraints: Blood also held most thyroid clonotypes expanded beyond 0.001. Ophthalmopathy and stable hyperthyroidism were told apart by a 13 V-J model.

The source material, RNA transcripts, was used to amplify TCR beta CDR3 regions. TCR CDR3 regions were first amplified by RT-PCR with HTBI primers. TCRdb recomputed calls from the multiplex PCR reads with MiXCR, one row per CDR3 protein. Altogether around 200,000 distinct CDR3 sequences are present, about a sixth being singletons, with the ten largest covering around 29%. In the case of this clonotype: Its antigen remains unknown. A read error may explain this, as a much larger clone is one base away.

V dropped 4 bases and J dropped 2 bases, with 17 bases sitting between them. The CDR3 is 15 amino acids. Germline CDR1 and CDR2: DFQATT and SNEGSKA (reference sequence). This receptor was identified in a woman aged 50 to 60 with Graves' hyperthyroidism. Input material: blood. V and J are TRBV20-1 and TRBJ2-5, with D unclear. The CDR3 bases are TGCAGTGCTAAAACTTCGGGCCCTAAACAAGAGACCCAGTACTTC. This encodes CSAKTSGPKQETQYF.